The 25 T cell receptor beta chains below were found in one sample sequenced in a study of T cells in Graves' hyperthyroidism and ophthalmopathy. The source material, RNA transcripts, was used to amplify TCR beta CDR3 regions. HTBI primers were employed in a first-round RT-PCR of the TCR CDR3. TCRdb itself ran the multiplex PCR reads through MiXCR, one entry per CDR3 protein. The sample holds fewer than 650,000 distinct CDR3 sequences, around 14% seen once. The specimen sequenced was blood. The receptors were gathered from a woman aged 18-29 years with Graves' ophthalmopathy.

This clonotype was counted many times. The chain links TRBV11-2 to TRBJ1-1; D call uncertain. Germline lookup yields CDR1 SGHAT and CDR2 FQNNGV. Trimming removed 1 base at V and 0 bases at J, with 9 bases between. The CDR3 is made up of 15 amino acids. In DNA, the CDR3 is TGTGCCAGCAGCTTAGTAAGGCGGATGAACACTGAAGCTTTCTTT. This encodes CASSLVRRMNTEAFF.

In this sample, this clonotype turned up many times. The CDR3 coding sequence is TGCGCCAGCAGCTTGGGAGATGAAGCTTTCTTT. Translation gives CASSLGDEAFF. This chain connects TRBV5-1 to TRBJ1-1; the D is unclear. The CDR3 spans 11 residues. Germline V CDR1 and CDR2: SGHRS, YFSETQ. V lost 0 bases and J lost 7, with 4 bases in between.

The sample holds many counts of this clonotype. This sequence joins TRBV9 and TRBJ2-3, with 9 bases identical to TRBD1. Germline-derived CDR1 and CDR2 are SGDLS and YYNGEE. J was trimmed by 5 bases and V by 3 bases; bases with no gene match: 7. The CDR3 totals 15 residues. CDR3 nucleotides: TGTGCCAGCAGCGCAGGGACAGGGTCCTTAGATACGCAGTATTTT. Amino acid sequence: CASSAGTGSLDTQYF. Full variable domain (missing parts from reference TRBV9 and TRBJ2-3): DSGVTQTPKHLITATGQRVTLRCSPRSGDLSVYWYQQSLDQGLQFLIQYYNGEERAKGNILERFSAQQFPDLHSELNLSSLELGDSALYFCASSAGTGSLDTQYFGPGTRLTVL.

This clonotype was counted ten times or more. This rearrangement joins TRBV20-1 to TRBJ2-1, with 7 bases matching TRBD2. The CDR3 is 13 residues long. Germline V gene sequence: CDR1 DFQATT, CDR2 SNEGSKA (reference sequence). V gave up 5 bases and J gave up 3 bases; unmatched junction bases: 4. CDR3 amino acids: CSAWGEGYNEQFF. DNA of the CDR3: TGCAGTGCTTGGGGGGAGGGCTACAATGAGCAGTTCTTC.

The chain uses TRBV9 and TRBJ2-1; the match to TRBD2 covers 11 bases. V was clipped by 2 bases and J by 3 bases; unmatched bases: 7. Germline V gene data show CDR1 as SGDLS and CDR2 as YYNGEE. This CDR3 has 17 residues. The CDR3 sequence: CASSVFSGRASYNEQFF. For the CDR3, the DNA is TGTGCCAGCAGCGTTTTTAGCGGGAGGGCCAGCTACAATGAGCAGTTCTTC.

This chain joins TRBV25-1 and TRBJ2-7, with 10 bases identical to TRBD2. Germline CDR1 is MGHDK and CDR2 is SYGVNS. The ends lost 1 base at V and 0 bases at J; junction bases unmatched: 6. CDR3 length equals 17 residues. CDR3 sequence (DNA): TGTGCCAGCAGTGAATTGGCCCGACTAGCGGGCTCCTACGAGCAGTACTTC. As protein: CASSELARLAGSYEQYF.

This clonotype has only a few counts. Since a much larger clone is just one base distant, this may be a read error. This sequence joins TRBV30 and TRBJ2-5, with 8 nucleotides matching TRBD1. Looked up from germline, CDR1 is GTSNPN and CDR2 is SVGIG (reference sequence). This CDR3 is 12 amino acids long. The DNA for the CDR3 is TGTGCCTGGGACAGGGGCGTGGAGACCCGGTACTTC. It translates to CAWDRGVETRYF. Full variable domain (remainder filled in from reference TRBV30 and TRBJ2-5): SQTIHQWPATLVQPVGSPLSLECTVEGTSNPNLYWYRQAAGRGLQLLFYSVGIGQISSEVPQNLSASRPQDRQFILSSKKLLLSDSGFYLCAWDRGVETRYFGPGTRLLVL.

This clonotype was recorded many times. The chain uses TRBV6-5 and TRBJ2-2; D gene ambiguous. The CDR3 loop spans 14 amino acids. V lost 1 base and J lost 7, with 10 bases in between. CDR1 MNHEY and CDR2 SVGAGI come from the germline V gene. This chain's CDR3 is CASSYLGLGGELFF. In DNA form, the CDR3 reads TGTGCCAGCAGTTACTTAGGGTTAGGCGGGGAGCTGTTTTTT.

This clonotype turned up a few times. V and J are TRBV10-3 and TRBJ1-2, with D hard to call. Trimming removed 4 bases at V and 6 bases at J, with 12 bases between. CDR1 is ENHRY and CDR2 is SYGVKD in the germline V gene. This CDR3 has 13 amino acids. CDR3 region: CAISGSSYDGYTF. In nucleotides, the CDR3 is TGTGCCATCAGTGGGTCCTCGTACGATGGCTACACCTTC.

This clonotype was seen repeatedly, ten times or more. DNA of the CDR3: TGTGCCAGCAGTGAATTGGGGGTCGGGACAACCGGGGAGCTGTTTTTT. The encoded protein is CASSELGVGTTGELFF. The V gene is TRBV2, the J gene TRBJ2-2; D is possibly TRBD1 (6 bases). The CDR3 runs 16 residues. V was pared by 2 bases and J by 5 bases, with 15 bases between. The germline V gene has CDR1 SNHLY and CDR2 FYNNEI.

This clonotype was recorded many times. The chain uses TRBV20-1 and TRBJ2-3; tentative D call: TRBD1 (5 bases). Trimming removed 0 bases at V and 7 bases at J, with 14 bases between. Germline V gene lookup returns CDR1 DFQATT and CDR2 SNEGSKA (reference sequence). The CDR3 consists of 14 residues. CDR3 DNA sequence: TGCAGTGCTAGAGAGGTTGGCAGGGTCAATACGCAGTATTTT. Protein product: CSAREVGRVNTQYF.

This clonotype was observed a few times. The rearrangement links TRBV10-3 to TRBJ2-1, with 10 bases that match TRBD2. Germline lookup yields CDR1 ENHRY and CDR2 SYGVKD. The CDR3 is 14 residues long. The trim removed 0 bases at V and 8 bases at J, leaving 1 base unmatched. CDR3 DNA: TGTGCCATCAGTGAGTCGCTAGCGGGAGATGAGCAGTTCTTC. The encoded protein is CAISESLAGDEQFF.

In regard to this clonotype: This clone may be a read error of a much larger clone one base away. The rearrangement links TRBV6-5 to TRBJ2-7; the D call may be TRBD1 or TRBD2 (5 bases each). V lost 4 bases and J lost 5, with 15 bases in between. The CDR3 loop spans 14 amino acids. In germline, CDR1 is MNHEY, CDR2 SVGAGI. CDR3 protein: CASSSWGPKDEQYF. The CDR3 DNA reads TGTGCCAGCAGTTCGTGGGGACCCAAGGACGAGCAGTACTTC.

Comments on this clonotype: The junction departs from the called germline gene at one end, perhaps through a read error. The rearrangement joins TRBV6-4 to TRBJ1-4; D call uncertain. This CDR3 is built from 15 residues. Germline V gene data show CDR1 as MRHNA and CDR2 as SNTAGT. In nucleotides, the CDR3 is TGTGCCAGCAGTTACTCTCAGGAAACGGGTGAAAAACTGTTTTTT. This encodes CASSYSQETGEKLFF.

In its sample, this clonotype was seen many times. The J gene is TRBJ2-1, the V gene TRBV11-2; a weak D match, TRBD2 (5 bases). This CDR3 comprises 13 residues. V shed 5 bases and J shed 6 bases, with 11 bases lying between them. Germline V gene lookup returns CDR1 SGHAT and CDR2 FQNNGV. Here the CDR3 reads CASSMGVSNEQFF. The CDR3 DNA follows: TGTGCCAGCAGCATGGGAGTGAGCAATGAGCAGTTCTTC. Combining the CDR3 with reference TRBV11-2 and TRBJ2-1 gives the whole variable domain EAGVAQSPRYKIIEKRQSVAFWCNPISGHATLYWYQQILGQGPKLLIQFQNNGVVDDSQLPKDRFSAERLKGVDSTLKIQPAKLEDSAVYLCASSMGVSNEQFFGPGTRLTVL.

The V and J genes are TRBV5-4 and TRBJ2-5; D is unclear. CDR3 length: 15 amino acids. The germline V gene encodes CDR1 SGHNT and CDR2 YYREEE (reference sequence). V was cut by 0 bases and J by 3 bases, with 12 bases left in between. CDR3 protein: CASSLGVSDKETQYF. The DNA of the CDR3 is TGTGCCAGCAGCTTGGGTGTCTCCGATAAAGAGACCCAGTACTTC. The entire variable domain, with the rest obtained from reference TRBV5-4 and TRBJ2-5, is as follows: ETGVTQSPTHLIKTRGQQVTLRCSSQSGHNTVSWYQQALGQGPQFIFQYYREEENGRGNFPPRFSGLQFPNYSSELNVNALELDDSALYLCASSLGVSDKETQYFGPGTRLLVL.

This clonotype appeared many times. The gene calls are TRBV5-1 and TRBJ2-1, with TRBD2 matching 9 bases. V gave up 2 bases and J gave up 5 bases; unmatched junction bases: 5. The germline V gene has CDR1 SGHRS and CDR2 YFSETQ. This CDR3 has 15 amino acids. Here the CDR3 DNA reads TGCGCCAGCAGCTTCCTAGCGGGAAACCACAATGAGCAGTTCTTC. The encoded protein is CASSFLAGNHNEQFF.

This clonotype occurred many times. The chain carries TRBV27 and TRBJ1-4; D perhaps matches TRBD1 (6 bases). The CDR3 loop spans 15 amino acids. The V gene lost 5 bases and the J gene lost 8 bases, with 18 bases spanning the gap. Looked up from germline, CDR1 is MNHEY and CDR2 is SMNVEV (reference sequence). The DNA of the CDR3 is TGTGCCAGCAGTCCCCTGACAGGTCGGAGCGAAAAACTGTTTTTT. As protein: CASSPLTGRSEKLFF.

There are a few counts of this clonotype. J is TRBJ1-1 and V is TRBV27; D not certain. The CDR3 has 13 residues. V was cut by 3 bases and J by 3 bases, with 8 bases left in between. The germline V gene has CDR1 MNHEY and CDR2 SMNVEV (reference sequence). The CDR3, as DNA: TGTGCCAGCAGTTTTTATCCGGACACTGAAGCTTTCTTT. This encodes CASSFYPDTEAFF.

The genes are TRBV11-1 and TRBJ1-4, with D maybe TRBD1 (5 bases). CDR1 is SGHAT, CDR2 FQDESV, per germline (reference sequence). Between the trimmed V and J ends, which lost 5 bases and 6 bases, there was a span of 13 bases. This CDR3 has 14 residues. For the CDR3, the DNA is TGTGCCAGCAGCCCGCAACGGGGGGATGAAAAACTGTTTTTT. Its translation: CASSPQRGDEKLFF.

This clonotype was counted at least ten times. V gene TRBV27 combines with J gene TRBJ1-1, with D hard to call. Trimming removed 4 bases at V and 4 bases at J, with 13 bases between. The length of the CDR3 is 14 residues. Looked up from germline, CDR1 is MNHEY and CDR2 is SMNVEV (reference sequence). The CDR3 nucleotides are TGTGCCAGCAGTTCACGACATTGGGGCACTGAAGCTTTCTTT. Translated, it gives CASSSRHWGTEAFF.

In this sample, this clonotype turned up many times. The V and J genes are TRBV7-9 and TRBJ1-2; 8 bases match TRBD1. The CDR3 consists of 17 residues. V gave up 5 bases and J gave up 5 bases; unmatched junction bases: 16. Germline V lookup: CDR1 SEHNR, CDR2 FQNEAQ (reference sequence). CDR3 region: CASSHRDPGQALYGYTF. In DNA form, the CDR3 reads TGTGCCAGCAGCCATCGGGACCCGGGACAGGCGTTGTATGGCTACACCTTC. Full variable domain (remainder filled in from reference TRBV7-9 and TRBJ1-2): DTGVSQNPRHKITKRGQNVTFRCDPISEHNRLYWYRQTLGQGPEFLTYFQNEAQLEKSRLLSDRFSAERPKGSFSTLEIQRTEQGDSAMYLCASSHRDPGQALYGYTFGSGTRLTVV.

The table lists this clonotype with a few counts. The V call is TRBV6-5, the J call TRBJ1-5; D gene uncertain. This CDR3 comprises 14 residues. V gave up 2 bases and J gave up 9 bases, with 14 bases separating them. The V gene's germline CDR1 is MNHEY and CDR2 SVGAGI. The CDR3 loop reads CASSYGLGMRPQHF. The DNA of the CDR3 is TGTGCCAGCAGTTACGGGTTGGGTATGAGGCCCCAGCATTTT.

Concerning this clonotype itself: No DNA is shown, since the ends of the CDR3 on it are uncertain; the CDR3 is the one TCRdb lists. The chain has TRBV12-3 or TRBV12-4 and TRBJ1-2; TRBD1 is taken as the D call from the table, unchecked against the DNA. The CDR3 length is 18 residues, termini included. CDR3 region: CASSLRADPGDTFGSGTF.

This clonotype was found many times. This chain links TRBV28 with TRBJ2-7; TRBD2 matches 10 bases. J lost 2 bases, V lost 6 bases, and 10 bases had no gene match. Germline CDR1 reads MDHEN; CDR2 reads SYDVKM. The CDR3 sequence is 16 residues long. The CDR3 nucleotides are TGTGCCAGCAGCCCCCTGGGTAGCGGGGGGACCTACGAGCAGTACTTC. It codes for CASSPLGSGGTYEQYF.